This entry lists 25 T cell receptor beta chains sequenced from one sample in a study of early T cells in non-severe SARS-CoV-2 infection. From the 5' RACE reads, TCRdb called clonotypes with MiXCR, one entry per CDR3 protein. The profile shows over 25,000 distinct CDR3 sequences, 8.5% to 10% of them singletons. The sample consisted of whole blood. The source is an adult who was a healthcare worker with PCR-confirmed SARS-CoV-2 infection or an uninfected control (not recorded which).

By sample share, this clonotype is medium-sized. The chain employs TRBV7-2 and TRBJ1-2; TRBD1 aligns across 7 bases. This CDR3 has 15 residues. Germline V gene sequence: CDR1 SGHTA, CDR2 FQGNSA. With 8 bases clipped from V and 5 bases from J, the junction kept 14 bases outside the gene matches. The CDR3: CASATSTGDVYGYTF. DNA of the CDR3: TGTGCCAGCGCAACCTCAACAGGGGACGTTTATGGCTACACCTTC.

This clonotype has ten or more counts. The V call is TRBV12-3 or TRBV12-4, the J call TRBJ1-4, with D possibly TRBD1 on 5 matching bases. This CDR3 has 15 residues. V was shortened by 0 bases and J by 8 bases, with 13 bases between the two germline ends. CDR3 nucleotides: TGTGCCAGCAGTTTAGCAGGGGTGCTTAGGGAAAAACTGTTTTTT. This sequence encodes CASSLAGVLREKLFF.

This chain connects TRBV29-1 to TRBJ2-7; 10 bases line up with TRBD1. The CDR3 consists of 12 residues. Per germline, CDR1 SQVTM and CDR2 ANQGSEA. The ends lost 6 bases at V and 5 bases at J; junction bases unmatched: 4. The CDR3 loop reads CSVAGTGDEQYF. The CDR3 nucleotides read TGCAGCGTGGCCGGGACAGGGGACGAGCAGTACTTC.

This clonotype was seen repeatedly, ten times or more. The rearrangement joins TRBV29-1 to TRBJ2-1; 9 nucleotides line up with TRBD2. V lost 6 bases, J lost 9 bases, and 12 bases stayed unmatched. The CDR3 extends over 14 amino acids. CDR1 and CDR2 (germline): SQVTM, ANQGSEA. For the CDR3, the DNA is TGCAGCGTCCAGGCGGGCGGGGGGGCCCTTGAGCAGTTCTTC. Translating gives CSVQAGGGALEQFF.

The sample holds many counts of this clonotype. The rearrangement uses TRBV20-1 and TRBJ2-3, with 7 bases aligning to TRBD2. V lost 5 bases to trimming and J lost 4 bases; unmatched junction nucleotides: 12. The CDR3 consists of 15 residues. Germline assignment: CDR1 DFQATT and CDR2 SNEGSKA (reference sequence). DNA of the CDR3: TGCAGTGCTGGGCCCCGGACTAGTAATGCAGATACGCAGTATTTT. Protein product: CSAGPRTSNADTQYF.

In this sample, this clonotype turned up a few times. The genes are TRBV5-8 and TRBJ1-2; maybe TRBD1 (6 bases). CDR1 is SGHTS, CDR2 YDEGEE, per germline. The CDR3 extends over 12 amino acids. Trimming stripped 10 bases from V and 7 bases from J, with 17 bases between. The CDR3 here is CAALGQGTGYTF. The CDR3 DNA reads as TGTGCCGCCCTTGGCCAGGGGACTGGCTACACCTTC.

This clonotype came up a few times. The chain carries TRBV19 and TRBJ1-4; the match to TRBD1 covers 9 bases. Germline lookup yields CDR1 LNHDA and CDR2 SQIVND (reference sequence). Trimming took 5 bases from V and 8 from J; bases not matched to a gene: 9. There are 15 residues in the CDR3. The CDR3 protein is CASSLGTGTKEKLFF. The CDR3 coding sequence is TGTGCCAGTAGTCTCGGGACAGGGACGAAAGAAAAACTGTTTTTT. The full variable domain, with the rest looked up from reference TRBV19 and TRBJ1-4, is DGGITQSPKYLFRKEGQNVTLSCEQNLNHDAMYWYRQDPGQGLRLIYYSQIVNDFQKGDIAEGYSVSREKKESFPLTVTSAQKNPTAFYLCASSLGTGTKEKLFFGSGTQLSVL.

This clonotype was seen more than once but under ten times. The V gene is TRBV9, the J gene TRBJ2-7; D may be TRBD1 (5 bases). This CDR3 is built from 14 residues. Germline CDR1 and CDR2: SGDLS and YYNGEE. V gave up 3 bases and J gave up 3 bases, with 13 bases separating them. The CDR3: CASSAHAGFYEQYF. Written as DNA, the CDR3 is TGTGCCAGCAGCGCGCATGCAGGGTTCTACGAGCAGTACTTC.

In DNA, the CDR3 is TGTGCCAGTAGGTCGCCAGGGACTAACACCGGGGAGCTGTTTTTT. This translates into CASRSPGTNTGELFF. This chain connects TRBV19 to TRBJ2-2; possibly TRBD2 for D (6 bases). The germline CDR1 and CDR2 sequences are LNHDA and SQIVND (reference sequence). This CDR3 is built from 15 residues. V was trimmed by 6 bases and J by 2 bases, leaving 13 bases between them.

Concerning this clonotype: The junction does not match germline at one end; this may be a read error. This rearrangement joins TRBV7-8 to TRBJ2-7; 12 bases map to TRBD1. CDR3 length: 12 amino acids. Germline V CDR1 and CDR2: SGHVS, FQNEAQ. The CDR3 here is CASSRDRGQLNF. The DNA of the CDR3 is TGTGCCAGCAGCAGGGACAGGGGGCAACTGAACTTC.

This clonotype was detected a few times. The chain has TRBV30 and TRBJ2-4; D not certain. Deletions cut 5 bases from V and 6 bases from J, with 11 bases between. Germline-derived CDR1 and CDR2 are GTSNPN and SVGIG (reference sequence). The CDR3 contains 12 residues. The CDR3 sequence: CAWGLQRNIQYF. CDR3 coding DNA: TGTGCCTGGGGGCTTCAGCGAAACATTCAGTACTTC.

Regarding this clonotype: A single base separates this from a much larger clone, so it may be a read error. The CDR3 coding sequence is TGTGCCAGCAGTTCCAAGGACAGGGTGTCCACTGAAGCTTTCTTT. It is translated as CASSSKDRVSTEAFF. V and J are TRBV12-3 or TRBV12-4 and TRBJ1-1; 8 bases are a match to TRBD1. The V segment lost 4 bases and the J segment 4 bases; nucleotides outside the gene matches: 8. The CDR3 has 15 residues.

This clonotype was picked up many times. The rearrangement joins TRBV12-3 or TRBV12-4 to TRBJ2-3, with D possibly matching TRBD1 (6 bases). CDR3 length: 14 amino acids. V gave up 5 bases and J gave up 5 bases, with 14 bases separating them. The CDR3: CASSPMDSRDTQYF. CDR3 DNA sequence: TGTGCCAGCAGTCCAATGGACAGCCGAGATACGCAGTATTTT.

This clonotype was recorded at least ten times. The CDR3 DNA reads as TGTGCCAGCAGTTTAAATCAGGGGAGAGAGACCCAGTACTTC. Its translation is CASSLNQGRETQYF. The J gene is TRBJ2-5, the V gene TRBV6-5; D perhaps matches TRBD1 (6 bases). CDR1 and CDR2 from the germline V gene are MNHEY and SVGAGI. The CDR3 covers 14 residues. V lost 4 bases and J lost 4, with 13 bases in between.

The V gene is TRBV27, the J gene TRBJ1-1; TRBD1 might be the D (5 bases). The CDR3 spans 12 residues. The V end lost 2 bases, the J end lost 7 bases, and 8 bases lay between the germline ends. Germline-derived CDR1 and CDR2 are MNHEY and SMNVEV (reference sequence). The CDR3 nucleotides are TGTGCCAGCAGTTTAGGGGCAGATGAAGCTTTCTTT. Translated, it gives CASSLGADEAFF.

Many counts were recorded for this clonotype. The CDR3 DNA sequence: TGTGCCAGCAGCTCAGGACTAGGGGGCACAGATACGCAGTATTTT. This codes for CASSSGLGGTDTQYF. This chain connects TRBV7-2 to TRBJ2-3, with 7 bases that match TRBD2. The V gene end was trimmed by 4 bases and the J gene end by 1 base; junction bases not matched to a gene: 5. CDR3 length: 15 amino acids. The germline V gene has CDR1 SGHTA and CDR2 FQGNSA.

This clonotype appeared many times. The gene calls are TRBV18 and TRBJ2-2; 7 positions match TRBD1. Per germline, CDR1 KGHSH and CDR2 LQKENI. The ends lost 7 bases at V and 9 bases at J; junction bases unmatched: 5. This CDR3 is 12 amino acids long. This chain's CDR3 is CASWMDRRELFF. The CDR3 nucleotides read TGTGCCAGCTGGATGGACAGGCGGGAGCTGTTTTTT.

Worth noting for this clonotype: Because the CDR3's place on the DNA is in doubt, the DNA is left out and the CDR3 is given as listed by TCRdb. J is TRBJ2-3 and V is TRBV29-1; the DNA was not compared with TRBD1, the D call given in the table. The CDR3 extends over 11 residues, inclusive of both ends. The germline V gene encodes CDR1 SQVTM and CDR2 ANQGSEA. The CDR3: CSLFGQGADWF.

In regard to this clonotype: A read error may account for a junction end that differs from germline. The V call is TRBV9, the J call TRBJ1-4; D is possibly TRBD1 (6 bases). The CDR3 runs 14 residues. Germline V CDR1 and CDR2: SGDLS, YYNGEE. The CDR3 coding sequence is TGTGCCAGCAGCGAACAGGGTACTAATGGAAAACTGTTTTTT. Its translation: CASSEQGTNGKLFF.

This clonotype was seen ten or more times. The chain couples TRBV18 to TRBJ2-1, with a tentative D call TRBD1 (7 bases). The CDR3 has 15 residues. Germline lookup yields CDR1 KGHSH and CDR2 LQKENI. Deletions cut 3 bases from V and 3 bases from J, with 12 bases between. CDR3 residues: CASSPEGQYYNEQFF. The DNA of the CDR3 is TGTGCCAGCTCACCGGAGGGACAGTACTACAATGAGCAGTTCTTC.

This clonotype was recorded at least ten times. The chain has TRBV2 and TRBJ2-5; D might be TRBD1 or TRBD2, each matching 5 bases. CDR3 length: 15 amino acids. Trimming cost V 8 bases and J 5 bases, with 21 bases left between them. Looked up from germline, CDR1 is SNHLY and CDR2 is FYNNEI. CDR3 region: CASLKGTGGGETQYF. The CDR3 DNA is TGTGCCAGCCTTAAGGGAACAGGAGGCGGGGAGACCCAGTACTTC.

This clonotype was counted many times. V usage is TRBV9 and J usage is TRBJ2-5, with 9 bases lining up with TRBD2. Per the germline V gene, CDR1 is SGDLS and CDR2 is YYNGEE. This CDR3 has 14 residues. J lost 6 bases, V lost 0 bases, and 3 bases had no gene match. The DNA of the CDR3 is TGTGCCAGCAGCGTAGGGACTAGCGTGCAGACCCAGTACTTC. Translation: CASSVGTSVQTQYF.

The gene calls are TRBV12-3 or TRBV12-4 and TRBJ1-5, with D uncertain. V lost 1 base and J lost 6, with 7 bases in between. The CDR3 is 13 residues long. In DNA form, the CDR3 reads TGTGCCAGCAGTTTAGGGGCCTTTCAGCCCCAGCATTTT. Amino acid sequence: CASSLGAFQPQHF.

This clonotype was seen once. The genes are TRBV29-1 and TRBJ2-7; D is unclear. V dropped 6 bases and J dropped 0 bases, with 12 bases sitting between them. Germline-derived CDR1 and CDR2 are SQVTM and ANQGSEA. The CDR3 covers 13 residues. The CDR3 bases are TGCAGCGTCGGTGGACCATCCTCCTACGAGCAGTACTTC. The encoded protein is CSVGGPSSYEQYF.

This clonotype was detected many times. This chain joins TRBV13 and TRBJ1-3; D is undetermined. The germline gives CDR1 PRHDT, CDR2 FYEKMQ (reference sequence). This CDR3 is 14 amino acids long. V lost 2 bases and J 4 bases, leaving 9 bases between the germline ends. The CDR3 nucleotides are TGTGCCAGCAGCTTAATAACGGTGGGAAACACCATATATTTT. This codes for CASSLITVGNTIYF.